These 13 T cell receptor beta chains were sequenced from one sample in a study of post-analysis software for immune sequencing data. The study, taken as a whole, reports: Patients showed TRBV5-6, TRBV5-1 and TRBV20-1 among five TRBV segments more frequent than in controls.

For these receptors, no antigen is known. Unique molecular identifiers tagged the TCR beta cDNA libraries. In TCRdb, the PCR reads were re-called with MiXCR into one record per CDR3 protein. The table records over 700,000 distinct CDR3 sequences, roughly 27% of them present only once. Sequenced sample: blood. The receptors were gathered from a girl between 5 and 17 years old with multiple sclerosis.

This chain links TRBV5-6 with TRBJ2-5; the D gene is possibly TRBD1 (6 bases). CDR3 length: 15 amino acids. V lost 4 bases, J lost 5 bases, and 18 bases lay in between. Germline CDR1 is SGHDT and CDR2 is YYEEEE. CDR3 bases: TGTGCCAGCAGCCTCCTTACTGGGCAGGGGGAGACCCAGTACTTC. The encoded protein is CASSLLTGQGETQYF.

This rearrangement joins TRBV5-1 to TRBJ2-7; 12 positions agree with TRBD2. With V trimmed by 4 bases and J by 6 bases, 5 bases remained unmatched. Germline V gives CDR1 SGHRS, CDR2 YFSETQ. The CDR3 has 14 residues. CDR3 residues: CASSKTSGSSEQYF. The CDR3 nucleotides read TGCGCCAGCAGCAAGACTAGCGGGAGTTCCGAGCAGTACTTC. The full variable domain, completed using reference TRBV5-1 and TRBJ2-7, is KAGVTQTPRYLIKTRGQQVTLSCSPISGHRSVSWYQQTPGQGLQFLFEYFSETQRNKGNFPGRFSGRQFSNSRSEMNVSTLELGDSALYLCASSKTSGSSEQYFGPGTRLTVT.

The chain employs TRBV6-6 and TRBJ1-2, with TRBD1 matching over 7 bases. The germline gives CDR1 MNHNY, CDR2 SVGAGI (reference sequence). This CDR3 is built from 14 residues. Unmatched junction bases numbered 9, after V lost 9 bases and J lost 2 bases. CDR3 DNA: TGTGCCAGTACCGGGACAGCCATCAACTATGGCTACACCTTC. Translating gives CASTGTAINYGYTF.

This chain connects TRBV20-1 to TRBJ2-6; D remains ambiguous. Trimming took off 7 bases at V and 2 bases at J, with 9 bases between the two ends. The CDR3 loop spans 13 amino acids. Germline V CDR1 and CDR2: DFQATT, SNEGSKA (reference sequence). The CDR3 DNA reads as TGCAGTGTGCGGATACCTGGGGCCAACGTCCTGACTTTC. Translated: CSVRIPGANVLTF.

This clonotype has just a few counts. The V and J genes are TRBV4-3 and TRBJ2-7; TRBD1 aligns across 8 bases. V was clipped by 1 base and J by 5 bases; unmatched bases: 7. Germline CDR1 LGHNA, CDR2 YSLEER. This CDR3 region has 15 residues. The DNA for the CDR3 is TGCGCCAGCAGCCAAGCCCCCGGACAGGGCCACGAGCAGTACTTC. Its protein product is CASSQAPGQGHEQYF.

The table lists this clonotype with many counts. V and J are TRBV12-3 or TRBV12-4 and TRBJ2-6; D uncertain. The CDR3 has 13 residues. V gave up 8 bases and J gave up 0 bases, with 5 bases separating them. The CDR3 reads CASRNSGANVLTF. In DNA, the CDR3 is TGTGCCAGCCGAAACTCTGGGGCCAACGTCCTGACTTTC.

The CDR3 nucleotides are TGCAGTGCTAGGCCTGGGCAGGGTGGATCACCCCTCCACTTT. As protein: CSARPGQGGSPLHF. This chain connects TRBV20-1 to TRBJ1-6, with D tentatively TRBD1 (5 bases). V lost 3 bases and J 10 bases, leaving 16 bases between the germline ends. CDR1 and CDR2 (germline): DFQATT, SNEGSKA (reference sequence). The CDR3 has 14 residues.

The V gene is TRBV12-3 or TRBV12-4, the J gene TRBJ1-5; D not certain. The V gene lost 0 bases and the J gene lost 9 bases, with 12 bases spanning the gap. The CDR3 covers 14 residues. The CDR3 DNA follows: TGTGCCAGCAGTTTAGCGGGTGCCGGTCCGCCCCAGCATTTT. This translates into CASSLAGAGPPQHF.

Concerning this clonotype itself: A much bigger clone sits one base away, suggesting this may be a read error. The chain employs TRBV7-9 and TRBJ1-1; D gene uncertain. This CDR3 comprises 14 residues. Per the germline V gene, CDR1 is SEHNR and CDR2 is FQNEAQ (reference sequence). The CDR3 loop reads CASSLGQANIEAFF. The CDR3 DNA is TGTGCCAGCAGCTTGGGTCAGGCGAACATTGAAGCTTTCTTT. The full variable domain, its missing parts supplied by reference TRBV7-9 and TRBJ1-1, is DTGVSQNPRHKITKRGQNVTFRCDPISEHNRLYWYRQTLGQGPEFLTYFQNEAQLEKSRLLSDRFSAERPKGSFSTLEIQRTEQGDSAMYLCASSLGQANIEAFFGQGTRLTVV.

The chain links TRBV20-1 to TRBJ1-2, with a possible D match to TRBD1 (5 bases). Germline lookup yields CDR1 DFQATT and CDR2 SNEGSKA (reference sequence). The CDR3 totals 13 residues. V lost 4 bases and J lost 4, with 13 bases in between. CDR3 coding DNA: TGCAGTGCTAATGAGGGTAGGGGCTATGGCTACACCTTC. Protein product: CSANEGRGYGYTF.

The J gene is TRBJ2-1, the V gene TRBV12-5, with 11 bases that match TRBD2. Per germline, CDR1 LGHNT and CDR2 FRNRAP. The junction had 4 bases not matched to a gene; V was cut back by 1 base and J by 8 bases. The CDR3 sequence is 15 residues long. Here the CDR3 DNA reads TGTGCTAGTGGTTTGGGGGGGACTAGCGGCGATGAGCAGTTCTTC. Its translation is CASGLGGTSGDEQFF.

This clonotype has at least ten counts. The gene calls are TRBV12-5 and TRBJ2-5, with D possibly being TRBD1 (6 bases). V lost 4 bases and J lost 10, with 10 bases in between. The CDR3 length is 11 residues. The germline CDR1 and CDR2 sequences are LGHNT and FRNRAP. This CDR3 reads CASGSDSIQYF. The CDR3 DNA reads as TGTGCTAGTGGTTCGGACAGCATCCAGTACTTC.

This clonotype was picked up a small number of times. This chain joins TRBV20-1 and TRBJ2-5, with a possible D match to TRBD2 (6 bases). V was trimmed by 3 bases and J by 5 bases, leaving 13 bases between them. Per germline, CDR1 DFQATT and CDR2 SNEGSKA (reference sequence). The CDR3 contains 13 residues. The CDR3: CSASRARGETQYF. The CDR3 DNA reads as TGCAGTGCTAGCCGGGCCCGGGGGGAGACCCAGTACTTC.